The 20 T cell receptor beta chains below all came from one sample that was sequenced in a study of metastatic and nonmetastatic thyroid tumors. No treatment had been given to any patient before thyroid surgery. TCRdb re-called clones from the PCR reads using MiXCR. In the table there are about 62,000 clones, 4% to 5% of which are singletons. Sequenced: blood. The receptor set was obtained from a female donor with papillary thyroid cancer or a benign thyroid nodule (not recorded which). Some clones in this sample may be carry-over from other donors' samples.

Ten or more counts support this clone. At the DNA level, this CDR3 is encoded by other sequences in the same sample as well. V gene TRBV30 combines with J gene TRBJ1-4; maybe TRBD1 (5 bases). Trimming shortened V by 5 bases and J by 4 bases, and 11 bases separated the two germline ends. Germline V lookup: CDR1 GTSNPN, CDR2 SVGIG (reference sequence). The CDR3 extends over 13 amino acids. The CDR3 loop is CAWQGLSNEKLFF. In DNA form, the CDR3 reads TGTGCCTGGCAGGGACTGAGTAATGAAAAACTGTTTTTT.

This clone counts as medium-sized. CDR3 coding DNA: TGTGCCAGCAGTTTGGCGGGGCCGTTCGCCGGGGAGCTGTTTTTT. As protein: CASSLAGPFAGELFF. This rearrangement joins TRBV12-3 or TRBV12-4 to TRBJ2-2; D may be TRBD2 (6 bases). This CDR3 region has 15 residues. The V gene lost 3 bases and the J gene lost 6 bases, with 14 bases spanning the gap.

This clone was observed a few times. This may be a read error: a much more frequent sequence differs by one nucleotide. V gene TRBV4-2 combines with J gene TRBJ1-3, with D possibly TRBD1 on 5 matching bases. Germline V gene lookup returns CDR1 LGHNA and CDR2 YNFKEQ. This CDR3 spans 19 amino acids. Trimming took off 8 bases at V and 0 bases at J, with 26 bases between the two ends. The CDR3 here is CASRSNPPQGTYSGNTIYF. The CDR3 nucleotides are TGTGCCAGCCGCTCCAATCCTCCCCAGGGAACCTACTCTGGAAACACCATATATTTT.

This clone occurred many times. CDR3 protein: CSARDTRGETQYF. As DNA, the CDR3 is TGCAGTGCTAGAGACACTAGGGGGGAGACCCAGTACTTC. The chain has TRBV20-1 and TRBJ2-5; possible D gene TRBD1, 6 bases. Trimming removed 0 bases at V and 5 bases at J, with 10 bases between. Germline V CDR1 and CDR2: DFQATT, SNEGSKA (reference sequence). The CDR3 consists of 13 residues.

Ten or more counts support this clone. The chain is built from TRBV7-8 and TRBJ1-2; no definite D call. The CDR3 is 15 residues long. The ends were cut back, 1 base at V and 2 bases at J, with 11 bases in the middle. Germline-derived CDR1 and CDR2 are SGHVS and FQNEAQ. CDR3 bases: TGTGCCAGCAGCTTAGAGGGCAGTTCAAACTATGGCTACACCTTC. Its translation is CASSLEGSSNYGYTF. The variable domain in full, with the rest retrieved from reference TRBV7-8 and TRBJ1-2, is GAGVSQSPRYKVAKRGQDVALRCDPISGHVSLFWYQQALGQGPEFLTYFQNEAQLDKSGLPSDRFFAERPEGSVSTLKIQRTQQEDSAVYLCASSLEGSSNYGYTFGSGTRLTVV.

About this clone: The junction does not match germline at one end; this may be a read error. Within the sample, other DNA sequences also encode this same CDR3. The J gene is TRBJ2-1, the V gene TRBV5-4, with 7 nucleotides matching TRBD1. The CDR3 is made up of 15 amino acids. Per the germline V gene, CDR1 is SGHNT and CDR2 is YYREEE (reference sequence). The chain's CDR3 is CASSLGQGPYNEQLF. The CDR3 DNA is TGTGCCAGCAGCTTGGGACAGGGTCCCTACAATGAGCAGCTCTTC. The variable domain in full, with the rest retrieved from reference TRBV5-4 and TRBJ2-1, is ETGVTQSPTHLIKTRGQQVTLRCSSQSGHNTVSWYQQALGQGPQFIFQYYREEENGRGNFPPRFSGLQFPNYSSELNVNALELDDSALYLCASSLGQGPYNEQLFGPGTRLTVL.

This clone occurred many times. The V gene is TRBV2, the J gene TRBJ2-2; no clear D. The CDR3 totals 16 residues. V was clipped by 3 bases and J by 5 bases, with 16 bases between them. Germline V gene sequence: CDR1 SNHLY, CDR2 FYNNEI. For the CDR3, the DNA is TGTGCCAGCAGTGAGAGTGGGTACAAGTCGACCGGGGAGCTGTTTTTT. It encodes CASSESGYKSTGELFF.

This clone occurred many times. The CDR3 nucleotides are TGTGCCAGCAGCTTGCTAGGGGCGCCGATGAACACTGAAGCTTTCTTT. The encoded protein is CASSLLGAPMNTEAFF. This rearrangement joins TRBV5-5 to TRBJ1-1, with a possible D match to TRBD1 (5 bases). Per the germline V gene, CDR1 is SGHKS and CDR2 is YYEKEE (reference sequence). Trimming pared 1 base from V and 0 bases from J, leaving 13 bases between. This CDR3 has 16 amino acids.

This clone was observed many times. The chain combines TRBV19 with TRBJ1-1; D possibly corresponds to TRBD1 (6 bases). V was cut by 9 bases and J by 1 base, with 12 bases left in between. Germline V gene data show CDR1 as LNHDA and CDR2 as SQIVND (reference sequence). The CDR3 loop spans 13 amino acids. The CDR3 sequence: CASQQGTNTEAFF. The CDR3 nucleotides are TGTGCCAGCCAACAGGGCACGAACACTGAAGCTTTCTTT.

This clone was counted ten times or more. The CDR3 protein is CASSPRDRGGETQYF. The CDR3 DNA reads TGTGCCAGCAGCCCACGGGACAGGGGAGGAGAGACCCAGTACTTC. The chain carries TRBV5-5 and TRBJ2-5; 10 bases are a match to TRBD1. Germline V gene sequence: CDR1 SGHKS, CDR2 YYEKEE (reference sequence). The CDR3 spans 15 residues. The trim removed 4 bases at V and 4 bases at J, leaving 7 bases unmatched.

Of note for this clone: A clone one base away is much larger, so this may be a read error. This chain joins TRBV19 and TRBJ2-7, with 14 bases fitting TRBD2. This CDR3 comprises 17 residues. From germline, CDR1 is LNHDA and CDR2 SQIVND (reference sequence). CDR3 region: CASSPRLAGGPGVEQYF. The CDR3 DNA is TGTGCCAGTAGTCCCAGACTAGCGGGAGGGCCGGGGGTCGAGCAATACTTC. Drawing the rest from reference TRBV19 and TRBJ2-7, the complete variable domain is DGGITQSPKYLFRKEGQNVTLSCEQNLNHDAMYWYRQDPGQGLRLIYYSQIVNDFQKGDIAEGYSVSREKKESFPLTVTSAQKNPTAFYLCASSPRLAGGPGVEQYFGPGTRLTVT.

This clone was observed at least ten times. The chain joins TRBV29-1 to TRBJ1-6; 9 positions match TRBD1. Germline V CDR1 and CDR2: SQVTM, ANQGSEA. The J segment lost 7 bases and the V segment lost 4 bases, leaving 8 bases of the junction unmatched. There are 15 residues in the CDR3. The CDR3 nucleotides are TGCAGCGTTGCCATTGCCGGGACAGGGAATTCACCCCTCCACTTT. Its translation is CSVAIAGTGNSPLHF.

V gene TRBV10-2 combines with J gene TRBJ2-7, with D perhaps TRBD1 (5 bases). Germline V CDR1 and CDR2: WSHSY, SAAADI. CDR3 length: 15 residues. V lost 7 bases and J lost 4, with 20 bases in between. CDR3 sequence reads: CASIGFQGNPYEQYF. For the CDR3, the DNA is TGCGCCAGCATAGGCTTCCAGGGTAATCCTTACGAGCAGTACTTC.

This clone came up many times. Other DNA variants within this sample encode the same CDR3. The rearrangement uses TRBV20-1 and TRBJ2-1; 9 nucleotides align to TRBD2. The CDR3 is made up of 14 amino acids. CDR1 DFQATT and CDR2 SNEGSKA come from the germline V gene (reference sequence). V trimming: 5 bases; J trimming: 3 bases; junction bases outside the gene matches: 5. CDR3 in DNA: TGCAGTGCTGGAACTAGCGGGCGCTACAATGAGCAGTTCTTC. It is translated as CSAGTSGRYNEQFF.

Many counts were recorded for this clone. This rearrangement joins TRBV29-1 to TRBJ1-2, with TRBD1 as a possible D gene (6 bases). Germline V gives CDR1 SQVTM, CDR2 ANQGSEA. V was trimmed by 1 base and J by 4 bases, leaving 7 bases between them. CDR3 length equals 12 residues. CDR3 sequence (DNA): TGCAGCGTTGAAGGGACAGCCTATGGCTACACCTTC. Translation: CSVEGTAYGYTF. Supplemented by reference TRBV29-1 and TRBJ1-2, the full variable domain reads SAVISQKPSRDICQRGTSLTIQCQVDSQVTMMFWYRQQPGQSLTLIATANQGSEATYESGFVIDKFPISRPNLTFSTLTVSNMSPEDSSIYLCSVEGTAYGYTFGSGTRLTVV.

The rearrangement links TRBV18 to TRBJ1-1, with D tentatively TRBD1 (5 bases). This CDR3 region has 15 residues. The V end was cut by 3 bases, the J end by 0 bases, with 11 bases between. Germline V lookup: CDR1 KGHSH, CDR2 LQKENI. CDR3 loop: CASSPVGVMNTEAFF. Written as DNA, the CDR3 is TGTGCCAGCTCACCCGTGGGGGTCATGAACACTGAAGCTTTCTTT.

On this clone: The conserved final phenylalanine or tryptophan is absent from the CDR3, which likely points to a read error. The gene calls are TRBV6-4 and TRBJ2-7; 12 bases fit TRBD2. CDR3 length: 14 residues. The germline V gene encodes CDR1 MRHNA and CDR2 SNTAGT. Trimming removed 5 bases from V and 4 bases from J; junction bases left unmatched: 3. DNA of the CDR3: TGTGCCAGCAGTAGACTAGCGGGAGAATACGAGCAGTACTTA. This encodes CASSRLAGEYEQYL.

This clone was observed many times. The chain carries TRBV30 and TRBJ1-5; a weak D match, TRBD1 (5 bases). V lost 2 bases and J lost 4, with 12 bases in between. The CDR3 contains 14 residues. Looked up from germline, CDR1 is GTSNPN and CDR2 is SVGIG (reference sequence). The CDR3 protein is CAWSSGGSNQPQHF. The DNA of the CDR3 is TGTGCCTGGAGTTCGGGGGGATCAAATCAGCCCCAGCATTTT.

The chain is built from TRBV6-1 and TRBJ2-6; D is perhaps TRBD1 or TRBD2 (6 bases each). The V gene's germline CDR1 is MNHNS and CDR2 SASEGT. V dropped 3 bases and J dropped 3 bases, with 15 bases sitting between them. The length of the CDR3 is 17 residues. The CDR3 here is CASSDSGAAGGANVLTF. CDR3 in DNA: TGTGCCAGCAGTGACTCGGGGGCCGCAGGTGGGGCCAACGTCCTGACTTTC.

This clone was counted a few times. This sequence joins TRBV6-1 and TRBJ2-3; 7 nucleotides match TRBD2. CDR3 size: 15 residues. V was pared by 7 bases and J by 5 bases, with 12 bases of the junction left unmatched. In germline, CDR1 is MNHNS, CDR2 SASEGT. The CDR3 DNA reads as TGTGCCAGCAACCCAGCGGGAAGAGGGAAAGATACGCAGTATTTT. Encoded protein: CASNPAGRGKDTQYF.